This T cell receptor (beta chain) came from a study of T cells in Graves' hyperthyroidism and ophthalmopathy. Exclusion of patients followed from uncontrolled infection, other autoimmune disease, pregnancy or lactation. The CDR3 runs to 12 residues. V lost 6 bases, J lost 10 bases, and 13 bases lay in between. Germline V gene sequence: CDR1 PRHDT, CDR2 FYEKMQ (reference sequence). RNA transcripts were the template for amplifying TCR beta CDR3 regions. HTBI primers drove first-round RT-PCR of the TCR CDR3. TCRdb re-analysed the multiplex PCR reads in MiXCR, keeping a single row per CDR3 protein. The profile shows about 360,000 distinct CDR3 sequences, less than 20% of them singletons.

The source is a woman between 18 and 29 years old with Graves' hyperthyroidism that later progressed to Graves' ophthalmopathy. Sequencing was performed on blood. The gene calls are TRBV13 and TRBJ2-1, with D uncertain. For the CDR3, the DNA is TGTGCCAGCAGTGAAGCGAGTTACGAGCAGTTCTTC. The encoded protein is CASSEASYEQFF.